This T cell receptor (beta chain) stems from a study of identical twins. Study-level results: Beta out-of-frame sequences showed weaker excess twin sharing. Twin-shared out-of-frame alpha sequences were enriched for low generation probability.

Healthy Caucasians provided all donations. Per the germline V gene, CDR1 is MGHRA and CDR2 is YSYEKL. CDR3 size: 19 residues. J was trimmed by 2 bases and V by 0 bases; bases with no gene match: 10. Regarding this clonotype: Its antigen is as yet unknown.

Each CDR3 protein gets one entry after TCRdb re-called the 5' RACE reads with MiXCR. The sample records a few hundred thousand distinct CDR3 sequences, over 9.5% being singletons. This sample also appeared in a second study, on yellow fever vaccine responses in identical twins.

Sequencing was performed on memory (CD45RO+) T cells sorted from blood. The rearrangement uses TRBV4-1 and TRBJ1-6; TRBD1 matches at 7 bases. The receptor was isolated from a woman aged 18-29 years in good health. The CDR3 region is CASSQDVAGGGTYNSPLHF. The CDR3 DNA reads as TGCGCCAGCAGCCAAGATGTCGCAGGGGGGGGAACCTATAATTCACCCCTCCACTTT.